This T cell receptor beta chain was found in a study of graft-versus-host responses after intestinal transplantation. V was pared by 4 bases and J by 7 bases, with 11 bases between. The CDR3 loop spans 13 amino acids. CDR1 is SGDLS, CDR2 YYNGEE, per germline. Points on this clone: As yet, its antigen is unknown.

The method was immunoSEQ multiplex PCR; TCRdb's version includes in-frame clones alone and lacks a portion of them. The table shows some 85,000 clones, with 92% occurring only once. The sequence came from a human donor who was the organ donor for an intestinal transplant. The specimen comprised unstimulated CD8+ T cells sorted from spleen or lymph node cells, sampled before transplant. This rearrangement joins TRBV9 to TRBJ2-2; D may be TRBD1 (6 bases). The CDR3 DNA sequence: TGTGCCAGCAGCCCAGGGGTGCGCGGGGAGCTGTTTTTT. Translated, it gives CASSPGVRGELFF.